The present TCR beta chain was sequenced within a study of OX40 agonist ivuxolimab in advanced cancers. The study, taken as a whole, reports: Clones of CD4+ and CD8+ blood T cells grew by week 6 at doses of 0.1 to 3.0 mg/kg.

The table came from immunoSEQ multiplex PCR; TCRdb's copy has only in-frame clones and leaves some out. Of approximately 84,000 clones listed, 94% are singletons. V shed 0 bases and J shed 2 bases, with 9 bases lying between them. The germline gives CDR1 SGHRS, CDR2 YFSETQ. The CDR3 runs 14 residues. Comment on this clone: Antigen unknown.

Sample: CD4+ or CD8+ T cells sorted from blood, taken in a trial of the OX40 agonist ivuxolimab. V and J are TRBV5-1 and TRBJ2-7; no firm D call. The clonotype was recovered from an adult with an advanced solid tumor such as melanoma, head and neck, liver or kidney cancer. The CDR3 sequence is CASSLGPPPYEQYF. CDR3 sequence (DNA): TGCGCCAGCAGCTTGGGGCCGCCTCCCTACGAGCAGTACTTC.